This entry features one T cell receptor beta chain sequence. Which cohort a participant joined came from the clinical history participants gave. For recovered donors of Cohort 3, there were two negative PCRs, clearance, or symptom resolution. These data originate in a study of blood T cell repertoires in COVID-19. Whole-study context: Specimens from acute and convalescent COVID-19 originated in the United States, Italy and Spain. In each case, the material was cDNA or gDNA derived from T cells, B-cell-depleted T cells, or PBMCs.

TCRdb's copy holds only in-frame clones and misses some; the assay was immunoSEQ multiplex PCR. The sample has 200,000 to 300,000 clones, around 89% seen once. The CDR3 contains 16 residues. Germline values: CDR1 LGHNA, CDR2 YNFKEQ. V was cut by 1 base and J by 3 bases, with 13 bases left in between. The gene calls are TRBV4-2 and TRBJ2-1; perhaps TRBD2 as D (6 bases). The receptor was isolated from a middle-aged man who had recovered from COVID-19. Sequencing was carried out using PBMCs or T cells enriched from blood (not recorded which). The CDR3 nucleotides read TGTGCCAGCAGCCAAGTCCGTAGCGGCAGCTACAATGAGCAGTTCTTC. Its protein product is CASSQVRSGSYNEQFF.